The next 31 T cell receptor beta chains were all read from a single sample in a study of shared clonotypes between healthy human individuals. Naive CD8 cells were CD45RO-negative, positively selected for CCR7, excluding terminally differentiated effector memory CD45RA+ cells. TCRdb keeps only in-frame clones here, not all; method: immunoSEQ multiplex PCR. This table has some 2 million clones, about 95% appearing once. Sequences were obtained from naive CD8+ T cells sorted from blood. The receptors shown here come from a man between 18 and 29 years old in good health.

V usage is TRBV7-9 and J usage is TRBJ2-5; no clear D gene. Germline lookup yields CDR1 SEHNR and CDR2 FQNEAQ (reference sequence). Trimming shortened V by 2 bases and J by 7 bases, and 17 bases separated the two germline ends. The length of the CDR3 is 15 residues. The CDR3 protein is CASSLHEQTVGTQYF. The CDR3 DNA reads as TGTGCCAGCAGCTTACACGAACAGACCGTAGGGACCCAGTACTTC. Supplemented by reference TRBV7-9 and TRBJ2-5, the full variable domain reads DTGVSQNPRHKITKRGQNVTFRCDPISEHNRLYWYRQTLGQGPEFLTYFQNEAQLEKSRLLSDRFSAERPKGSFSTLEIQRTEQGDSAMYLCASSLHEQTVGTQYFGPGTRLLVL.

V is TRBV19 and J is TRBJ2-3; the match to TRBD2 covers 9 bases. Germline-derived CDR1 and CDR2 are LNHDA and SQIVND (reference sequence). CDR3 length: 19 amino acids. V dropped 0 bases and J dropped 4; count of bases not matched to a gene: 14. Here the CDR3 reads CASSIDPVIAGVIADTQYF. Written as DNA, the CDR3 is TGTGCCAGTAGTATAGACCCGGTGATAGCGGGAGTAATTGCAGATACGCAGTATTTT.

The chain couples TRBV6-5 to TRBJ2-7; possibly TRBD1 for D (6 bases). Trimming took off 6 bases at V and 3 bases at J, with 15 bases between the two ends. Germline V CDR1 and CDR2: MNHEY, SVGAGI. The CDR3 is 14 amino acids. Here the CDR3 DNA reads TGTGCCAGCAGCCCCGTGGGGGCGGACTACGAGCAGTACTTC. It yields the protein CASSPVGADYEQYF.

The genes are TRBV5-6 and TRBJ2-1; D may be TRBD2 (6 bases). The length of the CDR3 is 17 residues. The ends were cut back, 3 bases at V and 3 bases at J, with 19 bases in the middle. Per the germline V gene, CDR1 is SGHDT and CDR2 is YYEEEE. CDR3: CASSSGGWRDLYNEQFF. Here the CDR3 DNA reads TGTGCCAGCAGCTCCGGAGGGTGGCGAGACCTCTACAATGAGCAGTTCTTC.

CDR3 nucleotide sequence: TGTGCCAGCATCGGGGACAATGAGCAGTTCTTC. Translating gives CASIGDNEQFF. V usage is TRBV2 and J usage is TRBJ2-1; D might be TRBD2 (5 bases). Trimming removed 7 bases from V and 5 bases from J, with 6 bases in between. Per the germline V gene, CDR1 is SNHLY and CDR2 is FYNNEI. The CDR3 consists of 11 residues.

The V call is TRBV4-1, the J call TRBJ2-7, with 10 bases aligning to TRBD1. Germline CDR1 MGHRA, CDR2 YSYEKL. CDR3 length: 14 amino acids. The V gene end was trimmed by 5 bases and the J gene end by 3 bases; junction bases not matched to a gene: 4. Here the CDR3 reads CASSSDRGLYEQYF. In nucleotides, the CDR3 is TGCGCCAGCAGCAGCGACAGGGGGCTCTACGAGCAGTACTTC.

The gene calls are TRBV7-2 and TRBJ1-1; perhaps TRBD1 as D (6 bases). Germline V gene data show CDR1 as SGHTA and CDR2 as FQGNSA. The CDR3 contains 14 residues. Trimming left V 4 bases short and J 1 base short, with 10 bases between. This chain's CDR3 is CASSWTDSNTEAFF. For the CDR3, the DNA is TGTGCCAGCAGCTGGACAGATTCGAACACTGAAGCTTTCTTT.

In regard to this clone: The same CDR3 can be traced to other DNA sequences in this sample. The chain carries TRBV5-4 and TRBJ1-5; perhaps TRBD1 as D (6 bases). The germline V and J ends were trimmed by 0 bases and 0 bases, with 10 bases remaining between them. CDR1 is SGHNT, CDR2 YYREEE, per germline (reference sequence). The CDR3 has 16 amino acids. Here the CDR3 reads CASSLDGGYSNQPQHF. DNA for the CDR3: TGTGCCAGCAGCTTGGATGGGGGCTATAGCAATCAGCCCCAGCATTTT.

Turning to this clone: At the DNA level, this CDR3 is encoded by other sequences in the same sample as well. CDR3 nucleotide sequence: TGTGCCAGCAGTTGGGGCGGGAACACTGAAGCTTTCTTT. Protein: CASSWGGNTEAFF. V is TRBV27 and J is TRBJ1-1; D perhaps matches TRBD1 (5 bases). The CDR3 sequence is 13 residues long. V was pared by 4 bases and J by 1 base, with 7 bases between. Germline loops: CDR1 MNHEY, CDR2 SMNVEV (reference sequence).

The chain employs TRBV29-1 and TRBJ2-1; maybe TRBD2 (6 bases). In germline, CDR1 is SQVTM, CDR2 ANQGSEA. Trimming removed 4 bases from V and 1 base from J, with 17 bases in between. This CDR3 has 16 amino acids. This chain's CDR3 is CSVVSGEVWSYNEQFF. CDR3 coding DNA: TGCAGCGTTGTATCTGGGGAGGTGTGGTCCTACAATGAGCAGTTCTTC.

J is TRBJ2-7 and V is TRBV9, with 7 bases lining up with TRBD1. The trim removed 2 bases at V and 5 bases at J, leaving 7 bases unmatched. CDR3 size: 14 residues. Germline assignment: CDR1 SGDLS and CDR2 YYNGEE. The CDR3 DNA reads as TGTGCCAGCAGCGTTCGACAGGGTGACCACGAGCAGTACTTC. Its translation is CASSVRQGDHEQYF.

V is TRBV7-9 and J is TRBJ1-2; no definite D call. CDR1 SEHNR and CDR2 FQNEAQ come from the germline V gene (reference sequence). V dropped 7 bases and J dropped 4 bases, with 19 bases sitting between them. CDR3 size: 15 residues. The CDR3 here is CASMTSTQPIYGYTF. The CDR3 nucleotides are TGTGCCAGCATGACTTCTACACAGCCAATCTATGGCTACACCTTC.

V is TRBV2 and J is TRBJ2-7, with TRBD2 matching 10 bases. Germline CDR1 and CDR2: SNHLY and FYNNEI. V gave up 7 bases and J gave up 5 bases; unmatched junction bases: 8. This CDR3 is 14 amino acids long. The CDR3 sequence: CASMDDLAGDEQYF. The CDR3 DNA reads TGTGCCAGCATGGACGACCTAGCGGGAGACGAGCAGTACTTC.

This chain connects TRBV5-4 to TRBJ2-5; no reliable D call. Germline V gene data show CDR1 as SGHNT and CDR2 as YYREEE (reference sequence). Deletions cut 4 bases from V and 5 bases from J, with 12 bases between. This CDR3 comprises 13 residues. CDR3: CASSQGISETQYF. The CDR3 DNA follows: TGTGCCAGCAGCCAAGGGATTTCGGAGACCCAGTACTTC.

The chain uses TRBV7-2 and TRBJ2-3, with D possibly being TRBD2 (5 bases). The CDR3 loop spans 16 amino acids. The germline V gene has CDR1 SGHTA and CDR2 FQGNSA. Trimming shortened V by 6 bases and J by 5 bases, and 21 bases separated the two germline ends. The CDR3 DNA sequence: TGTGCCAGCAGTCTCAACTCCGGGAAGCACATAGATACGCAGTATTTT. It is translated as CASSLNSGKHIDTQYF.

The chain recombines TRBV6-6 with TRBJ1-1; D unclear. CDR3 length: 12 residues. Looked up from germline, CDR1 is MNHNY and CDR2 is SVGAGI (reference sequence). V lost 5 bases to trimming and J lost 4 bases, with 8 bases between them. The CDR3 protein is CASSDTPTEAFF. The DNA for the CDR3 is TGTGCCAGCAGTGATACCCCCACTGAAGCTTTCTTT.

Only one count was recorded for this clone. V usage is TRBV12-5 and J usage is TRBJ2-5; D is unclear. V was clipped by 1 base and J by 5 bases, with 2 bases between them. Germline V gene sequence: CDR1 LGHNT, CDR2 FRNRAP. This CDR3 has 11 amino acids. CDR3 residues: CASGLDETQYF. The CDR3 region has the DNA TGTGCTAGTGGTTTGGACGAGACCCAGTACTTC.

This clone was counted a few times. This chain connects TRBV7-9 to TRBJ1-5; perhaps TRBD1 as D (5 bases). The CDR3 has 12 amino acids. The germline CDR1 and CDR2 sequences are SEHNR and FQNEAQ (reference sequence). Deletions cut 7 bases from V and 14 bases from J, with 18 bases between. CDR3 nucleotide sequence: TGTGCCAGCAACCGACGGTCGGGGGAAGAGCATTTT. It specifies CASNRRSGEEHF.

The chain recombines TRBV7-8 with TRBJ1-6; D not certain. Looked up from germline, CDR1 is SGHVS and CDR2 is FQNEAQ. This CDR3 contains 17 residues. Trimming removed 4 bases from V and 0 bases from J, with 13 bases in between. The CDR3, as DNA: TGTGCCAGCAGCTCCGAAGACGCGAGCTCCTATAATTCACCCCTCCACTTT. Its protein is CASSSEDASSYNSPLHF. Complete variable domain (other parts from reference TRBV7-8 and TRBJ1-6): GAGVSQSPRYKVAKRGQDVALRCDPISGHVSLFWYQQALGQGPEFLTYFQNEAQLDKSGLPSDRFFAERPEGSVSTLKIQRTQQEDSAVYLCASSSEDASSYNSPLHFGNGTRLTVT.

This chain joins TRBV29-1 and TRBJ2-7, with D tentatively TRBD1 or TRBD2 (5 bases each). Germline V gene lookup returns CDR1 SQVTM and CDR2 ANQGSEA. The CDR3 is made up of 13 amino acids. V lost 4 bases and J lost 6, with 16 bases in between. The CDR3 DNA follows: TGCAGCGTTGTAGCCGGGGCCCTCGGCGAGCAGTACTTC. Translating it yields CSVVAGALGEQYF.

The chain recombines TRBV5-5 with TRBJ2-5; no reliable D call. This CDR3 comprises 15 residues. Deletions cut 5 bases from V and 4 bases from J, with 18 bases between. The germline CDR1 and CDR2 sequences are SGHKS and YYEKEE (reference sequence). The CDR3, as DNA: TGTGCCAGCAGTCATCTTGTTAGTAGCATAGAGACCCAGTACTTC. Its translation: CASSHLVSSIETQYF. Based on the CDR3 plus reference TRBV5-5 and TRBJ2-5, the full variable domain is DAGVTQSPTHLIKTRGQQVTLRCSPISGHKSVSWYQQVLGQGPQFIFQYYEKEERGRGNFPDRFSARQFPNYSSELNVNALLLGDSALYLCASSHLVSSIETQYFGPGTRLLVL.

CDR3 in DNA: TGTGCCAGCGGAAACAGGGGGCTTGACTCCGCAACTAATGAAAAACTGTTTTTT. Translation: CASGNRGLDSATNEKLFF. The chain joins TRBV27 to TRBJ1-4; TRBD1 aligns across 9 bases. Losses at the gene ends were 8 bases for V and 0 bases for J; bases not matched to a gene: 13. CDR1 is MNHEY, CDR2 SMNVEV, per germline (reference sequence). There are 18 residues in the CDR3.

The rearrangement joins TRBV6-5 to TRBJ2-1; possibly TRBD1 for D (7 bases). The germline V gene has CDR1 MNHEY and CDR2 SVGAGI. The CDR3 consists of 16 residues. The V gene lost 0 bases and the J gene lost 5 bases, with 14 bases spanning the gap. CDR3 in DNA: TGTGCCAGCAGTTACTCGATAGGGGGCGGGAACAATGAGCAGTTCTTC. Translated, it gives CASSYSIGGGNNEQFF.

J is TRBJ2-7 and V is TRBV28; 12 bases map to TRBD2. CDR1 is MDHEN, CDR2 SYDVKM, per germline. Trimming took 7 bases from V and 0 from J; bases not matched to a gene: 4. The CDR3 loop spans 15 amino acids. In nucleotides, the CDR3 is TGTGCCAGCACGGCGACTAGCGGGAGCTCCTACGAGCAGTACTTC. Translating gives CASTATSGSSYEQYF.

The chain employs TRBV6-1 and TRBJ2-7, with TRBD1 identical over 8 bases. CDR3 length equals 14 residues. Germline V gives CDR1 MNHNS, CDR2 SASEGT. V dropped 9 bases and J dropped 3; count of bases not matched to a gene: 10. The CDR3 here is CASLDPGQDYEQYF. The CDR3 DNA reads as TGTGCCAGTCTCGATCCGGGACAGGACTACGAGCAGTACTTC.

The chain links TRBV4-1 to TRBJ1-2, with D possibly matching TRBD1 (5 bases). Germline V gives CDR1 MGHRA, CDR2 YSYEKL. The CDR3 sequence is 14 residues long. Deletions cut 1 base from V and 6 bases from J, with 12 bases between. The CDR3 loop is CASSQGLGLDGYTF. The CDR3 DNA reads TGCGCCAGCAGCCAAGGGCTGGGACTAGATGGCTACACCTTC.

For the CDR3, the DNA is TGTGCCATCAACCAGGGGTTCCCCTCCTATGGCTACACCTTC. Translation: CAINQGFPSYGYTF. The chain recombines TRBV2 with TRBJ1-2; tentative D call: TRBD1 (6 bases). V lost 10 bases, J lost 4 bases, and 19 bases lay in between. Germline CDR1 reads SNHLY; CDR2 reads FYNNEI. The CDR3 has 14 amino acids. The full variable domain, its missing parts supplied by reference TRBV2 and TRBJ1-2, is EPEVTQTPSHQVTQMGQEVILRCVPISNHLYFYWYRQILGQKVEFLVSFYNNEISEKSEIFDDQFSVERPDGSNFTLKIRSTKLEDSAMYFCAINQGFPSYGYTFGSGTRLTVV.

As regards this clone: This may be a read error, as it is one base from a much larger clone. The chain uses TRBV11-2 and TRBJ2-7; unclear D gene. The CDR3 contains 11 residues. V was pared by 3 bases and J by 3 bases, with 3 bases between. CDR1 and CDR2 from the germline V gene are SGHAT and FQNNGV. CDR3 coding DNA: TGTGCCAGCAGCTTTTACTACGAGCAGTACTTC. Translating gives CASSFYYEQYF.

The chain carries TRBV27 and TRBJ2-2, with TRBD2 identical over 8 bases. V lost 7 bases to trimming and J lost 6 bases; unmatched junction nucleotides: 7. The CDR3 is 14 amino acids. Germline V gene data show CDR1 as MNHEY and CDR2 as SMNVEV (reference sequence). The CDR3 region has the DNA TGTGCCAGCACTTCTCGGGGGGGCCCCGGGGAGCTGTTTTTT. This sequence encodes CASTSRGGPGELFF.

The genes are TRBV4-2 and TRBJ2-3; 10 bases are shared with TRBD2. Germline CDR1 is LGHNA and CDR2 is YNFKEQ. The CDR3 is made up of 21 amino acids. Germline trimming cut 0 bases from V and 2 bases from J; bases unmatched to any gene: 17. This chain's CDR3 is CASSQEDRTSGLQPPTDTQYF. CDR3 bases: TGTGCCAGCAGCCAAGAGGACCGGACTAGCGGATTACAGCCACCCACAGATACGCAGTATTTT.

This clone was counted between two and nine times. The chain has TRBV19 and TRBJ2-1, with a weak D call TRBD1 (6 bases). The germline V gene encodes CDR1 LNHDA and CDR2 SQIVND (reference sequence). The CDR3 spans 17 residues. V was shortened by 2 bases and J by 2 bases, with 16 bases between the two germline ends. CDR3 sequence: CASSISPWGPPYNEQFF. The CDR3 DNA reads TGTGCCAGTAGTATAAGCCCGTGGGGGCCCCCCTACAATGAGCAGTTCTTC.